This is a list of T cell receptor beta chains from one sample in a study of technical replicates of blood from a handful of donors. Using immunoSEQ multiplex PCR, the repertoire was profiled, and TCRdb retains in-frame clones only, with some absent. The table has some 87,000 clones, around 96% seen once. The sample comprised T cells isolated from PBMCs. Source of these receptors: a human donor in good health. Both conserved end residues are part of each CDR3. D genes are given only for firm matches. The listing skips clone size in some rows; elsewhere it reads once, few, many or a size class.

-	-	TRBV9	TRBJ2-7	CASSGSGYEQYF	TGTGCCAGCAGCGGCTCGGGGTACGAGCAGTACTTC
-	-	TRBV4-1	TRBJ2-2	CASSPYPGDSGELFF	TGCGCCAGCAGCCCCTACCCGGGGGATTCCGGGGAGCTGTTTTTT
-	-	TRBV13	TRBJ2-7	CASSPHLEYEQYF	TGTGCCAGCAGCCCACATCTAGAGTACGAGCAGTACTTC
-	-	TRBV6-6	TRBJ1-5	CASSPDSYQPQHF	TGTGCCAGCAGTCCGGACAGCTATCAGCCCCAGCATTTT
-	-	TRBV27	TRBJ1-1	CASSPLQGWYTEAFF	TGTGCCAGCAGTCCTTTACAGGGTTGGTACACTGAAGCTTTCTTT
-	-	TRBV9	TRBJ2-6	CASSPHLGPGANVLTF	TGTGCCAGCAGCCCTCATTTGGGGCCTGGGGCCAACGTCCTGACTTTC
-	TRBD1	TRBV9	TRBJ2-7	CASGDRDHEQYF	TGTGCCAGTGGGGACAGGGACCACGAGCAGTACTTC
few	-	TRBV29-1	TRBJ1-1	CSVVIRLTGGNTEAFF	TGCAGCGTTGTAATCAGGTTGACAGGCGGGAACACTGAAGCTTTCTTT
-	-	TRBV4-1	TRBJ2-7	CASSQAGSTYEQYF	TGCGCCAGCAGCCAAGCGGGAAGCACCTACGAGCAGTACTTC
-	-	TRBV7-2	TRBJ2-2	CASSFRLNTGELFF	TGTGCCAGCAGCTTTAGACTGAACACCGGGGAGCTGTTTTTT
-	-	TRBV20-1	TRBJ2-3	CSAAGPDTQYF	TGCAGTGCCGCAGGGCCAGATACGCAGTATTTT
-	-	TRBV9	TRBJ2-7	CASSVQGGEQYF	TGTGCCAGCAGCGTCCAAGGAGGCGAGCAGTACTTC
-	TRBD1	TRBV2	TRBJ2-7	CASEAGTEYYEQYF	TGTGCCAGCGAAGCCGGGACAGAGTACTACGAGCAGTACTTC
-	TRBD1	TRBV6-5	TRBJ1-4	CASSDSGGWGKLFF	TGTGCCAGCAGTGACTCAGGGGGCTGGGGAAAACTGTTTTTT
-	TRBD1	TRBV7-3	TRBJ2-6	CASSARTGTGANVLTF	TGTGCCAGCAGCGCCCGGACAGGGACCGGGGCCAACGTCCTGACTTTC
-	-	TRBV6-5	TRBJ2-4	CASSYSGVYDIQYF	TGTGCCAGCAGTTACTCAGGGGTCTATGACATTCAGTACTTC
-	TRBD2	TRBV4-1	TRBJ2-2	CASSQVMASGTGELFF	TGCGCCAGCAGCCAAGTAATGGCTAGCGGAACCGGGGAGCTGTTTTTT
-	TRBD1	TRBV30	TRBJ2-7	CACYTGTGGDEQYF	TGTGCCTGCTACACCGGGACAGGGGGTGACGAGCAGTACTTC
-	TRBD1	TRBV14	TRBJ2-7	CASSQGTGGTYEQYF	TGTGCCAGCAGCCAAGGGACAGGGGGCACCTACGAGCAGTACTTC
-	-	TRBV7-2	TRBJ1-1	CASSLDYRNTEAFF	TGTGCCAGCAGCTTAGATTACAGAAACACTGAAGCTTTCTTT
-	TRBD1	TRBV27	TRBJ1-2	CASSSTGTGGYTF	TGTGCCAGCAGTTCGACAGGGACAGGGGGCTACACCTTC
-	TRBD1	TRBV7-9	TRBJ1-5	CASSPMDRGDQPQHF	TGTGCCAGCAGCCCCATGGACAGGGGGGACCAGCCCCAGCATTTT
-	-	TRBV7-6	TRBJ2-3	CASSSGRGADTQYF	TGTGCCAGCAGCTCCGGTCGAGGCGCAGATACGCAGTATTTT
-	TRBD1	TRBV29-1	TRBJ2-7	CSVISIDRGGEQYF	TGCAGCGTCATAAGTATTGACAGGGGAGGCGAGCAGTACTTC
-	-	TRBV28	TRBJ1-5	CASSFMDRQNQPQHF	TGTGCCAGCAGTTTCATGGACAGACAAAATCAGCCCCAGCATTTT
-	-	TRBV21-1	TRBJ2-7	CANPETTGEAFSYEQYF	TGTGCCAACCCGGAGACCACAGGGGAAGCCTTCTCCTACGAGCAGTACTTC
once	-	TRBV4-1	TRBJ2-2	CASSRTRLNTGELFF	TGCGCCAGCAGCCGTACTCGGTTGAACACCGGGGAGCTGTTTTTT
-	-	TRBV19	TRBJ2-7	CASSVPDYSYEQYF	TGTGCCAGTAGTGTCCCGGACTATTCTTACGAGCAGTACTTC
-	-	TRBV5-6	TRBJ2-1	CASSLESHNEQFF	TGTGCCAGCAGCTTGGAATCTCACAATGAGCAGTTCTTC
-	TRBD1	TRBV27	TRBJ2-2	CASSNGRTGANTGELFF	TGTGCCAGCAGCAACGGTCGCACAGGGGCTAACACCGGGGAGCTGTTTTTT
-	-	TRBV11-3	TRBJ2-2	CASSPSRNTGELFF	TGTGCCAGCAGCCCCTCGAGAAACACCGGGGAGCTGTTTTTT
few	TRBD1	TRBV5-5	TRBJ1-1	CASSSPTGGNKNTEAFF	TGTGCCAGCAGCTCCCCCACAGGGGGCAATAAGAACACTGAAGCTTTCTTT
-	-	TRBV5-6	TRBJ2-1	CASSYQGYNEQFF	TGTGCCAGCAGCTATCAGGGGTACAATGAGCAGTTCTTC
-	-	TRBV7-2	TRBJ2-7	CASSLQRKGYEQYF	TGTGCCAGCAGCCTCCAGCGGAAGGGCTACGAGCAGTACTTC
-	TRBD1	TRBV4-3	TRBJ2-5	CASSRQGKEAETQYF	TGCGCCAGCAGCCGACAGGGGAAGGAGGCAGAGACCCAGTACTTC
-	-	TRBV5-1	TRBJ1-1	CASSLGLNTEAFF	TGCGCCAGCAGCTTGGGCCTAAACACTGAAGCTTTCTTT
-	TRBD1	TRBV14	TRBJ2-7	CASSRTGGREVEQYF	TGTGCCAGCAGCCGGACAGGGGGACGGGAAGTCGAGCAGTACTTC
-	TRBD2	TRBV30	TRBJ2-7	CAGTLAGGEYEQYF	TGTGCCGGAACCCTAGCGGGAGGGGAATACGAGCAGTACTTC
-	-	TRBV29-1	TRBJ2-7	CSVSSSGYEQYF	TGCAGCGTCTCAAGTTCGGGCTACGAGCAGTACTTC
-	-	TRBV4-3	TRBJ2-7	CASSQGDQAYEQYF	TGCGCCAGCAGCCAAGGTGATCAGGCCTACGAGCAGTACTTC
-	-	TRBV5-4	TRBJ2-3	CASSLGPGETDTQYF	TGTGCCAGCAGCTTGGGACCCGGAGAGACAGATACGCAGTATTTT
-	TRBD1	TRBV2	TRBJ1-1	CASRLDRGYRTEAFF	TGTGCCAGCAGGTTGGACAGGGGATATAGGACTGAAGCTTTCTTT
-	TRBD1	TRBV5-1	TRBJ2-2	CASSLRTGRAGELFF	TGCGCCAGCAGCCTACGGACAGGGAGAGCCGGGGAGCTGTTTTTT
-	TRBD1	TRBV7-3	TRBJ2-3	CASSSTGGGGDTQYF	TGTGCCAGCAGCTCGACAGGGGGCGGGGGAGATACGCAGTATTTT
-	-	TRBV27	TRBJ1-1	CASSLWGGNTEAFF	TGTGCCAGCAGTTTATGGGGGGGGAACACTGAAGCTTTCTTT